The clone carrying this TCR beta chain appeared a single time. The antigen remains undetermined. Some clones are missing from TCRdb's copy, which holds only in-frame ones; the method was immunoSEQ multiplex PCR. The table shows about 33,000 clones, with about 95% occurring only once. This entry belongs to a study of circulating and synovial CD4+ cells in juvenile arthritis. Study outcomes and limitations: These blood cells shared more CDR3 sequences with synovium than bulk blood. T cell genome counts differed by at least an order of magnitude between CPL and CD4 samples. Traditional Vbeta family usage analysis missed the pathogenic-like versus bulk difference.

The V end lost 0 bases, the J end lost 5 bases, and 11 bases lay between the germline ends. Germline lookup yields CDR1 SGHRS and CDR2 YFSETQ. CDR3 length: 15 residues. This receptor was identified in a human donor with juvenile idiopathic arthritis. The sample comprised CD4+ T cells from blood. The chain uses TRBV5-1 and TRBJ1-4; no definite D call. The DNA for the CDR3 is TGCGCCAGCAGCTTGGAGCGCGGGAGGAATGAAAAACTGTTTTTT. Protein: CASSLERGRNEKLFF. Together with reference TRBV5-1 and TRBJ1-4, the CDR3 gives the full variable domain: KAGVTQTPRYLIKTRGQQVTLSCSPISGHRSVSWYQQTPGQGLQFLFEYFSETQRNKGNFPGRFSGRQFSNSRSEMNVSTLELGDSALYLCASSLERGRNEKLFFGSGTQLSVL.